This passage covers 4 T cell receptor beta chains from one sample sequenced in a study of cytomegalovirus exposure and HLA in healthy donors. PCR was performed using 60 Vbeta and 13 Jbeta primers. Assay used: immunoSEQ multiplex PCR; TCRdb lists only in-frame clones, some missing. The profile shows more than 200,000 clones, roughly 80% of them singletons. The sequenced sample was PBMCs. The receptor source for this set is a man aged 35 to 55 in good health and CMV-seropositive.

The CDR3 DNA is TGTGCCAGCAGCCCCCTGGGGAGCTCTGGGGCCAACGTCCTGACTTTC. Its translation is CASSPLGSSGANVLTF. The chain uses TRBV7-3 and TRBJ2-6; D perhaps matches TRBD2 (5 bases). The CDR3 is 16 amino acids. V was trimmed by 5 bases and J by 0 bases, leaving 11 bases between them. Germline CDR1 is SGHTA and CDR2 is FQGTGA.

This clone came up a few times. The rearrangement joins TRBV25-1 to TRBJ1-1; a possible D gene is TRBD1 (5 bases). The germline V gene has CDR1 MGHDK and CDR2 SYGVNS. V dropped 2 bases and J dropped 1 base, with 11 bases sitting between them. This CDR3 is built from 15 residues. The CDR3 bases are TGTGCCAGCAGTGAAACTTTTAGGGGGAACACTGAAGCTTTCTTT. It is translated as CASSETFRGNTEAFF. Drawing the rest from reference TRBV25-1 and TRBJ1-1, the complete variable domain is EADIYQTPRYLVIGTGKKITLECSQTMGHDKMYWYQQDPGMELHLIHYSYGVNSTEKGDLSSESTVSRIRTEHFPLTLESARPSHTSQYLCASSETFRGNTEAFFGQGTRLTVV.

V and J are TRBV5-1 and TRBJ2-3; 11 positions agree with TRBD2. CDR1 is SGHRS, CDR2 YFSETQ, per germline. V trimming: 4 bases; J trimming: 2 bases; junction bases outside the gene matches: 3. The CDR3 has 15 amino acids. The CDR3 region has the DNA TGCGCCAGCAGCGAACTAGCGGGAGACACAGATACGCAGTATTTT. Encoded protein: CASSELAGDTDTQYF.

This chain uses TRBV25-1 with TRBJ1-2; tentative D call: TRBD1 (6 bases). From germline, CDR1 is MGHDK and CDR2 SYGVNS. The CDR3 has 16 amino acids. The ends were cut back, 2 bases at V and 1 base at J, with 14 bases in the middle. The CDR3 DNA follows: TGTGCCAGCAGTGAAACGACAGGCAGGAGTAACTATGGCTACACCTTC. Its translation is CASSETTGRSNYGYTF.